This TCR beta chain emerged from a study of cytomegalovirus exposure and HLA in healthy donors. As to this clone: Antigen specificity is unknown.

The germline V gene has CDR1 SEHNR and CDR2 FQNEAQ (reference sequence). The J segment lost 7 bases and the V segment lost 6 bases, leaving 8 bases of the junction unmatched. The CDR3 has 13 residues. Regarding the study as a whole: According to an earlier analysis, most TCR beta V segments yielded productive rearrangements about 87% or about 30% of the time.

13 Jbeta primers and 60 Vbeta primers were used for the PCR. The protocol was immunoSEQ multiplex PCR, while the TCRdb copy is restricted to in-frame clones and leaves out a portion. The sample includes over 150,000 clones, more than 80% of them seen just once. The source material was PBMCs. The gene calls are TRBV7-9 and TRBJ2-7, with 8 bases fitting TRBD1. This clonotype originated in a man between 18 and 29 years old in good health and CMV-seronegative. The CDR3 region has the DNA TGTGCCAGCAGTGCAGGGGGCGCGAAAGAGCAGTACTTC. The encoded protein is CASSAGGAKEQYF.